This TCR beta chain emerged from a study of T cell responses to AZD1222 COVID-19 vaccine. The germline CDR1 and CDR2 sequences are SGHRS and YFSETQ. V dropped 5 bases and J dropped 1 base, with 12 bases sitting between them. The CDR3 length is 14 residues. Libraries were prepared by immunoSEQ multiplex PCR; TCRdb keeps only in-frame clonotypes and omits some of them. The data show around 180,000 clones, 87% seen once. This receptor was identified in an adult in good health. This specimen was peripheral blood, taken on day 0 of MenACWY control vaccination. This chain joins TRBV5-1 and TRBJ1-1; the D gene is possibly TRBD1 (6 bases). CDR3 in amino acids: CASSLIQGNTEAFF. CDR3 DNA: TGCGCCAGCAGTCTAATACAGGGGAACACTGAAGCTTTCTTT. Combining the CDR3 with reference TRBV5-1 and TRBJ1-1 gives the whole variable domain KAGVTQTPRYLIKTRGQQVTLSCSPISGHRSVSWYQQTPGQGLQFLFEYFSETQRNKGNFPGRFSGRQFSNSRSEMNVSTLELGDSALYLCASSLIQGNTEAFFGQGTRLTVV.